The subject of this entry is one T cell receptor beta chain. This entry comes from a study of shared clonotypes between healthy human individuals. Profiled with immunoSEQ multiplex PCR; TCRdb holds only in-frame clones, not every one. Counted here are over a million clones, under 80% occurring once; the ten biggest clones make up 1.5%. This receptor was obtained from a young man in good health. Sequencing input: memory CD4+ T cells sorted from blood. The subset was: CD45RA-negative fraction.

The CDR3 nucleotides read TGTGCCAGCAGTGAAGCCCTAGCGGGCAACTCCTACGAGCAGTACTTC. The encoded protein is CASSEALAGNSYEQYF. V and J are TRBV6-1 and TRBJ2-7; 8 nucleotides line up with TRBD2. CDR3 length: 16 amino acids. V was clipped by 0 bases and J by 0 bases; unmatched bases: 4. Germline assignment: CDR1 MNHNS and CDR2 SASEGT.